This TCR beta chain comes out of a study of T cell repertoires in ileal Crohn's disease. Study information: At surgery, under 40% of patients smoked, with median disease duration about 7.9 years. Every patient was operated on for stricturing (roughly 61%) or penetrating (approximately 40%) complications.

Notes on this clone: Its antigen is still unknown.

Method: immunoSEQ multiplex PCR; TCRdb's copy keeps in-frame clones and lacks some. The sample includes about 13,000 clones, around 78% of them seen just once. Overall study findings and caveats: Clonal expansions were more frequent in active smokers than non-smokers at surgery.

Patients were adults with ileal or ileocolonic Crohn's disease needing resection. The length of the CDR3 is 13 residues. Trimming pared 3 bases from V and 4 bases from J, leaving 9 bases between. CDR1 is MNHNS and CDR2 is SASEGT in the germline V gene. This sequence was found in an adult with Crohn's disease. The sequenced sample was ileal tissue. V is TRBV6-1 and J is TRBJ1-1, with D perhaps TRBD1 (5 bases). The CDR3 nucleotides read TGTGCCAGCAGTGACCAGGGAATCACTGAAGCTTTCTTT. Translation gives CASSDQGITEAFF.